The clone carrying this TCR beta chain showed up just once. CD45RO-negative CD8 cells positively selected for CCR7 made up the naive population, which excluded terminally differentiated effector memory CD45RA+ cells. The assay was immunoSEQ multiplex PCR, and TCRdb's table has in-frame clones only and misses some. Here the sample spans about 2 million clones, about 95% being singletons. The source of the sample is a study of shared clonotypes between healthy human individuals. The CDR3 consists of 15 residues. V lost 3 bases, J lost 2 bases, and 4 bases stayed unmatched. CDR1 is SGDLS, CDR2 YYNGEE, per germline.

This clonotype originated in a man aged 18 to 35 in good health. The chain joins TRBV9 to TRBJ1-3; 8 bases align to TRBD1. The sequencing sample was made of naive CD8+ T cells sorted from blood. CDR3 nucleotides: TGTGCCAGCAGCGCTCAACAGGGGGCTGGAAACACCATATATTTT. Translating gives CASSAQQGAGNTIYF. Drawing the rest from reference TRBV9 and TRBJ1-3, the complete variable domain is DSGVTQTPKHLITATGQRVTLRCSPRSGDLSVYWYQQSLDQGLQFLIQYYNGEERAKGNILERFSAQQFPDLHSELNLSSLELGDSALYFCASSAQQGAGNTIYFGEGSWLTVV.